This T cell receptor beta chain was identified during a study of beta chain features in type 1 diabetes. Note on this clone: Antigen: not known.

Isolation of CD4+ naive, central memory, regulatory and stem cell-like memory cells was achieved by sorting via CD45RO/CCR7/CD25/CD127/CD95/CD27. Study-wide results and caveats: At VDJ recombination sites, type 1 diabetes patients had fewer insertions and more deleted nucleotides. Shorter TCRB CDR3s, moderately but significantly so, were found in Type 1 diabetes patients in all four CD4+ subsets.

The sequenced template was cDNA made from the entire isolated RNA. The method was immunoSEQ multiplex PCR; TCRdb's version includes in-frame clones alone and lacks a portion of them. Among about 300,000 clones, approximately 12% were seen once, and the ten largest hold about 0.015%. Germline V lookup: CDR1 SGHAT, CDR2 FQNNGV. The V end was cut by 5 bases, the J end by 5 bases, with 12 bases between. There are 13 residues in the CDR3. Sequences were obtained from naive CD4+ T cells from blood. The J gene is TRBJ2-5, the V gene TRBV11-2, with D tentatively TRBD2 (6 bases). The receptor comes from a woman aged 18-29 years with type 1 diabetes. CDR3 sequence (DNA): TGTGCCAGCAGCGCGGGACGAGCGGAGACCCAGTACTTC. Its translation: CASSAGRAETQYF.